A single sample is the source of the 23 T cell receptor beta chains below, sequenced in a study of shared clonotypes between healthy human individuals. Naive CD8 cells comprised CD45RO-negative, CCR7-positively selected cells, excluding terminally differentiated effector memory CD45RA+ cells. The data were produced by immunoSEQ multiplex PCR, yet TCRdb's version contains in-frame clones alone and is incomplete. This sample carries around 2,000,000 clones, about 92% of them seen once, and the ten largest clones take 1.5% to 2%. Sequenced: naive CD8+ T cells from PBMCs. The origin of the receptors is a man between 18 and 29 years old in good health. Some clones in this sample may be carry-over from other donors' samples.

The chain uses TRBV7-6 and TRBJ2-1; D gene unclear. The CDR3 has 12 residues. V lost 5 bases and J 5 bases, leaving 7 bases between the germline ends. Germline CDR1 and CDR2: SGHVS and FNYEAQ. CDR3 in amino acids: CASSPANNEQFF. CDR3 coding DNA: TGTGCCAGCAGCCCAGCTAACAATGAGCAGTTCTTC.

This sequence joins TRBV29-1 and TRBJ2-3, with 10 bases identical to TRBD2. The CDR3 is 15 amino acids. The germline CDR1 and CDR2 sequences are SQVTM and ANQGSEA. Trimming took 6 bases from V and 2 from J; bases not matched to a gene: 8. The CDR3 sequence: CSVQRTSGYTDTQYF. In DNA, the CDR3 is TGCAGCGTCCAAAGGACTAGCGGATACACAGATACGCAGTATTTT.

The CDR3 is CASKDRLGQYF. DNA of the CDR3: TGTGCCAGCAAAGATAGGTTGGGGCAGTACTTC. The chain carries TRBV6-5 and TRBJ2-7; D gene unclear. Germline V CDR1 and CDR2: MNHEY, SVGAGI. V gave up 7 bases and J gave up 9 bases, with 13 bases separating them. The CDR3 length is 11 residues.

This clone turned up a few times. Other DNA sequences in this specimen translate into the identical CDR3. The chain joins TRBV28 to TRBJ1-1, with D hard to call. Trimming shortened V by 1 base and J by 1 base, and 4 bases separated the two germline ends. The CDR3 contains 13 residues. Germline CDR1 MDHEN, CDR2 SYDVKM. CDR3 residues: CASSLSANTEAFF. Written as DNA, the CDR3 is TGTGCCAGCAGTTTATCGGCGAACACTGAAGCTTTCTTT.

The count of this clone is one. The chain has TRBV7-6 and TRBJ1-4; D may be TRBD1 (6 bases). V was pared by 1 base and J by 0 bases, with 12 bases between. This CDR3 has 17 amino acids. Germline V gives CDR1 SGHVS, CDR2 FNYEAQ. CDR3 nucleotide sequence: TGTGCCAGCAGCTTAGACAGGGAAGATTCAACTAATGAAAAACTGTTTTTT. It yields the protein CASSLDREDSTNEKLFF.

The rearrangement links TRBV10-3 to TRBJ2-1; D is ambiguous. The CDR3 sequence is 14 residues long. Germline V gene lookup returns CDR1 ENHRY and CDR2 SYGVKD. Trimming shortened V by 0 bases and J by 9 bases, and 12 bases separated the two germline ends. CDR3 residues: CAISESLGGGEQFF. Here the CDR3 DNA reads TGTGCCATCAGTGAGTCCCTAGGTGGCGGTGAGCAGTTCTTC.

CDR3 in DNA: TGTGCCAGTAGTATGGGTTATAAAGGGGGCTTGCAGCCCCAGCATTTT. This encodes CASSMGYKGGLQPQHF. The J gene is TRBJ1-5, the V gene TRBV19; TRBD1 matches 7 bases. Unmatched junction bases numbered 12, after V lost 3 bases and J lost 7 bases. Germline loops: CDR1 LNHDA, CDR2 SQIVND (reference sequence). The CDR3 contains 16 residues. The full variable domain, in which reference TRBV19 and TRBJ1-5 provide the parts outside the CDR3, is DGGITQSPKYLFRKEGQNVTLSCEQNLNHDAMYWYRQDPGQGLRLIYYSQIVNDFQKGDIAEGYSVSREKKESFPLTVTSAQKNPTAFYLCASSMGYKGGLQPQHFGDGTRLSIL.

CDR3 in amino acids: CASSLAGGLTEQYF. The CDR3 coding sequence is TGTGCCAGCAGTTTAGCGGGAGGGCTTACCGAGCAGTACTTC. The chain employs TRBV27 and TRBJ2-7, with TRBD2 matching over 9 bases. The V and J ends lost 2 bases and 6 bases, in that order; junction bases with no gene match: 5. The germline gives CDR1 MNHEY, CDR2 SMNVEV (reference sequence). The CDR3 totals 14 residues.

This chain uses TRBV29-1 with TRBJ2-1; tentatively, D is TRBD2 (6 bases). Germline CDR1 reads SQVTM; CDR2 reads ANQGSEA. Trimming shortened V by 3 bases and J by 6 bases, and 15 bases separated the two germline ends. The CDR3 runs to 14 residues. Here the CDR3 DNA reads TGCAGCGTTGATGGCTGGGAGGTGGGCAATGAGCAGTTCTTC. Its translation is CSVDGWEVGNEQFF.

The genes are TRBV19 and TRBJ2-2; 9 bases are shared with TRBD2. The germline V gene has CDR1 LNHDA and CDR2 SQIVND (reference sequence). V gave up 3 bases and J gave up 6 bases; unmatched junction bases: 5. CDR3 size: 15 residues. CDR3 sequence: CASSMMGLAPGELFF. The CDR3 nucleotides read TGTGCCAGTAGTATGATGGGACTAGCCCCCGGGGAGCTGTTTTTT.

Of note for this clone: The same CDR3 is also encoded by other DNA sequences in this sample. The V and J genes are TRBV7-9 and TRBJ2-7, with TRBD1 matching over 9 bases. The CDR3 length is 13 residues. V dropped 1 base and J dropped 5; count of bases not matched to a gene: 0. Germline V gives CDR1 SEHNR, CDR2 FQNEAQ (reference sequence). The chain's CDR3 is CASSLGTGDEQYF. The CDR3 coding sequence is TGTGCCAGCAGCTTAGGGACAGGGGACGAGCAGTACTTC.

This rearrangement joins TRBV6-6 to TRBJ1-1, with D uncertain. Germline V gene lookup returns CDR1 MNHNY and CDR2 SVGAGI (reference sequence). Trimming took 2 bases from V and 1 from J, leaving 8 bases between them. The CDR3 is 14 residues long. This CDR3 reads CASSYLGKNTEAFF. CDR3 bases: TGTGCCAGCAGTTACCTGGGGAAGAACACTGAAGCTTTCTTT.

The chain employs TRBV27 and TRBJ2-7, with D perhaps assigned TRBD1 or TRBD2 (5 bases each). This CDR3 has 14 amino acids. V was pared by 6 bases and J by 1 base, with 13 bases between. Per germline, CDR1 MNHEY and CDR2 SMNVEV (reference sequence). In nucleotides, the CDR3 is TGTGCCAGCAGCCCGGGGTCAGGGTCCTACGAGCAGTACTTC. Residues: CASSPGSGSYEQYF.

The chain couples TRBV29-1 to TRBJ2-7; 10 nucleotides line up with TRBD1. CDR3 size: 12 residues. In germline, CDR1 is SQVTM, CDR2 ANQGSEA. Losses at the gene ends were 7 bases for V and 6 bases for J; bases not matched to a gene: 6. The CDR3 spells CSALTGGGEQYF. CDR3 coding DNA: TGCAGCGCTCTGACAGGGGGCGGCGAGCAGTACTTC.

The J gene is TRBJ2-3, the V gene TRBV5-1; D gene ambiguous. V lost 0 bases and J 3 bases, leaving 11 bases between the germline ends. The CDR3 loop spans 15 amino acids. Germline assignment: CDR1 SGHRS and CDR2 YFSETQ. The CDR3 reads CASSLEVAGTDTQYF. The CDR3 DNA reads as TGCGCCAGCAGCTTGGAGGTGGCAGGTACAGATACGCAGTATTTT.

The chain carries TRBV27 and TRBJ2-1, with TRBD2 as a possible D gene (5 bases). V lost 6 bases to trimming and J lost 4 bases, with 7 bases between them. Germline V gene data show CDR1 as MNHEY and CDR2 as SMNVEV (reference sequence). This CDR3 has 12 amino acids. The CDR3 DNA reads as TGTGCCAGCAGCCAGCGGTACAATGAGCAGTTCTTC. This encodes CASSQRYNEQFF.

The CDR3 here is CASSFPGTHGETQYF. DNA for the CDR3: TGTGCCAGCAGCTTCCCCGGGACCCATGGGGAGACCCAGTACTTC. This chain links TRBV7-6 with TRBJ2-5, with D perhaps being TRBD1 or TRBD2 (5 bases each). With 3 bases removed from V and 5 bases from J, the gap between germline ends came to 16 bases. Germline CDR1 and CDR2: SGHVS and FNYEAQ. The CDR3 is made up of 15 amino acids.

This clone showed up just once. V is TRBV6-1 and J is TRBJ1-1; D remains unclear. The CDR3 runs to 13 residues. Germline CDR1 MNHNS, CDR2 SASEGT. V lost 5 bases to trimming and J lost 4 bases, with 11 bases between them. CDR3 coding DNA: TGTGCCAGCAGTACCCCCCGGGGCACTGAAGCTTTCTTT. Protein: CASSTPRGTEAFF.

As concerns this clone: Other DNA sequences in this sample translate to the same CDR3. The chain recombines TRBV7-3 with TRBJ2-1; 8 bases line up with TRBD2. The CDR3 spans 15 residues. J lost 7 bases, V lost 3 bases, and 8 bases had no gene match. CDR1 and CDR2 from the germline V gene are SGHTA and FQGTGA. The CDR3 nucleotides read TGTGCCAGCAGCTTTTTGGCGGGAGGCCTGAATGAGCAGTTCTTC. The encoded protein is CASSFLAGGLNEQFF.

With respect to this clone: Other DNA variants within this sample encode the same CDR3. DNA for the CDR3: TGTGCCAGCAGCCCAGGGGGGTCTGAAGCTTTCTTT. The encoded protein is CASSPGGSEAFF. The rearrangement links TRBV5-6 to TRBJ1-1; 7 bases are shared with TRBD1. The germline V gene encodes CDR1 SGHDT and CDR2 YYEEEE. V shed 4 bases and J 6 bases; nucleotides not matched to a gene: 3. CDR3 size: 12 residues.

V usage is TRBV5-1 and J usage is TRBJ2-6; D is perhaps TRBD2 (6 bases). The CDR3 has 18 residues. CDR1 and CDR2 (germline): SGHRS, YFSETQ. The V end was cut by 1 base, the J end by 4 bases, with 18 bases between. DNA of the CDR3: TGCGCCAGCAGCTTGCATGGGAGGACTTATGGGGGGGCCAACGTCCTGACTTTC. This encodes CASSLHGRTYGGANVLTF. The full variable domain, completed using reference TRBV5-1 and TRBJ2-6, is KAGVTQTPRYLIKTRGQQVTLSCSPISGHRSVSWYQQTPGQGLQFLFEYFSETQRNKGNFPGRFSGRQFSNSRSEMNVSTLELGDSALYLCASSLHGRTYGGANVLTFGAGSRLTVL.

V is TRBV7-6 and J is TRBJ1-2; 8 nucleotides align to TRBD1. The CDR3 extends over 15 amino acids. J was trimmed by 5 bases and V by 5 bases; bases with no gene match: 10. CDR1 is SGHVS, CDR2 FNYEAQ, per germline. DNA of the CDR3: TGTGCCAGCAGCACCAGACAGGGGTCGGGGTATGGCTACACCTTC. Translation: CASSTRQGSGYGYTF. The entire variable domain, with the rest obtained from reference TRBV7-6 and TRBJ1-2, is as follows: GAGVSQSPRYKVTKRGQDVALRCDPISGHVSLYWYRQALGQGPEFLTYFNYEAQQDKSGLPNDRFSAERPEGSISTLTIQRTEQRDSAMYRCASSTRQGSGYGYTFGSGTRLTVV.

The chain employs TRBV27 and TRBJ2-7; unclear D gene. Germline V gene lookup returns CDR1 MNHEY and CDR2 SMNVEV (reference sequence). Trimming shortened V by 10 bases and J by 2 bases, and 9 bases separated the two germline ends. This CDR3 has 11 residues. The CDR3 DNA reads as TGTGCCATAGGAACCCCCTACGAGCAGTACTTC. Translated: CAIGTPYEQYF.